The rows below give T cell receptor beta chains drawn from one sample of a study of post-analysis software for immune sequencing data. TCRdb re-called the PCR reads through MiXCR, storing one row per CDR3 protein. The data contain about 500,000 distinct CDR3 sequences, less than 45% of them singletons. The sequencing sample was made of blood. All receptors come from a girl aged 5 to 17 with multiple sclerosis. Both conserved end residues are part of each CDR3. Fields, in order: CDR3 length, clone size, V gene, D gene, J gene, CDR3 protein, CDR3 DNA. A D gene is named only where the DNA matches it firmly. Rows give clone size only sometimes, using once, few, many, or a class for an expanded clone.

cdr3_length: 13
clone_size: few
v_call: TRBV9
d_call: NA
j_call: TRBJ2-1
cdr3_aa: CASSVRLEDEQFF
cdr3_nt: TGTGCCAGCAGCGTACGACTTGAGGATGAGCAGTTCTTC

cdr3_length: 17
clone_size: NA
v_call: TRBV15
d_call: TRBD2
j_call: TRBJ2-1
cdr3_aa: CATRTGTSGRGGDEQFF
cdr3_nt: TGTGCCACCAGAACCGGGACTAGCGGGAGGGGGGGCGATGAGCAGTTCTTC

cdr3_length: 14
clone_size: NA
v_call: TRBV9
d_call: NA
j_call: TRBJ1-2
cdr3_aa: CASSAQTGTYGYTF
cdr3_nt: TGTGCCAGCAGCGCCCAAACCGGGACCTATGGCTACACCTTC

cdr3_length: 13
clone_size: NA
v_call: TRBV7-9
d_call: NA
j_call: TRBJ2-3
cdr3_aa: CASSTRLVNTQYF
cdr3_nt: TGTGCCAGCAGCACCCGACTAGTAAATACGCAGTATTTT

cdr3_length: 16
clone_size: few
v_call: TRBV9
d_call: NA
j_call: TRBJ2-7
cdr3_aa: CASSAESQGMRREQYF
cdr3_nt: TGTGCCAGCAGCGCCGAGAGTCAGGGGATGCGAAGGGAGCAGTACTTC

cdr3_length: 16
clone_size: few
v_call: TRBV10-3
d_call: NA
j_call: TRBJ2-3
cdr3_aa: CAISETGTPYELAQYF
cdr3_nt: TGTGCCATCAGTGAAACCGGGACACCATATGAGCTGGCGCAGTATTTT

cdr3_length: 15
clone_size: NA
v_call: TRBV4-1
d_call: TRBD2
j_call: TRBJ2-1
cdr3_aa: CASRPLAGGYNEQFF
cdr3_nt: TGCGCCAGCAGACCACTAGCGGGGGGTTACAATGAGCAGTTCTTC

cdr3_length: 16
clone_size: NA
v_call: TRBV4-1
d_call: TRBD1
j_call: TRBJ1-6
cdr3_aa: CASSQDGTVFNSPLHF
cdr3_nt: TGCGCCAGCAGCCAAGATGGGACAGTGTTTAATTCACCCCTCCACTTT

cdr3_length: 12
clone_size: NA
v_call: TRBV10-3
d_call: NA
j_call: TRBJ1-1
cdr3_aa: CAISQRNTEAFF
cdr3_nt: TGTGCCATCAGCCAGCGGAACACTGAAGCTTTCTTT

cdr3_length: 20
clone_size: NA
v_call: TRBV28
d_call: TRBD2
j_call: TRBJ2-1
cdr3_aa: CASSPSYRLLAGGIHNEQFF
cdr3_nt: TGTGCCAGCAGCCCTTCATACCGACTTCTAGCGGGAGGTATCCACAATGAGCAGTTCTTC

cdr3_length: 13
clone_size: many
v_call: TRBV5-1
d_call: NA
j_call: TRBJ2-1
cdr3_aa: CASSLAGVGEQFF
cdr3_nt: TGCGCCAGCAGCTTGGCGGGAGTCGGTGAGCAGTTCTTC

cdr3_length: 15
clone_size: NA
v_call: TRBV4-2
d_call: TRBD2
j_call: TRBJ2-7
cdr3_aa: CASSEGLAISYEQYF
cdr3_nt: TGTGCCAGCAGCGAAGGACTAGCGATAAGTTACGAGCAGTACTTC

cdr3_length: 14
clone_size: NA
v_call: TRBV20-1
d_call: NA
j_call: TRBJ2-3
cdr3_aa: CSARGPASTDTQYF
cdr3_nt: TGCAGTGCTAGAGGTCCTGCTAGCACAGATACGCAGTATTTT

cdr3_length: 13
clone_size: NA
v_call: TRBV29-1
d_call: NA
j_call: TRBJ1-2
cdr3_aa: CSVDRGLGYGYTF
cdr3_nt: TGCAGCGTTGATAGAGGGCTCGGCTATGGCTACACCTTC

cdr3_length: 12
clone_size: NA
v_call: TRBV6-1
d_call: NA
j_call: TRBJ1-1
cdr3_aa: CASRGLDTEAFF
cdr3_nt: TGTGCCAGCAGGGGGCTGGACACTGAAGCTTTCTTT

cdr3_length: 14
clone_size: NA
v_call: TRBV14
d_call: TRBD1
j_call: TRBJ1-2
cdr3_aa: CASSQSTGYYGYTF
cdr3_nt: TGTGCCAGCAGCCAATCGACAGGGTACTATGGCTACACCTTC

cdr3_length: 13
clone_size: NA
v_call: TRBV20-1
d_call: NA
j_call: TRBJ1-1
cdr3_aa: CSARRGTDTEAFF
cdr3_nt: TGCAGTGCTAGGAGGGGAACGGACACTGAAGCTTTCTTT

cdr3_length: 10
clone_size: NA
v_call: TRBV10-2
d_call: NA
j_call: TRBJ2-1
cdr3_aa: CASSQHLQFF
cdr3_nt: TGCGCCAGCAGTCAGCACCTCCAGTTCTTC

cdr3_length: 14
clone_size: NA
v_call: TRBV5-8
d_call: TRBD2
j_call: TRBJ2-5
cdr3_aa: CASSLGLAGSLGFF
cdr3_nt: TGTGCCAGCAGCTTGGGACTAGCGGGGAGCTTAGGGTTCTTC

cdr3_length: 20
clone_size: few
v_call: TRBV6-5
d_call: TRBD2
j_call: TRBJ2-6
cdr3_aa: CASSFRGLAGLSSGANVLTF
cdr3_nt: TGTGCCAGCAGTTTCAGGGGACTAGCGGGCCTGAGCTCTGGGGCCAACGTCCTGACTTTC

cdr3_length: 16
clone_size: many
v_call: TRBV10-1
d_call: NA
j_call: TRBJ2-7
cdr3_aa: CASSARLDSESYEQYF
cdr3_nt: TGCGCCAGCAGTGCACGCCTCGACTCGGAATCCTACGAGCAGTACTTC

cdr3_length: 15
clone_size: NA
v_call: TRBV7-8
d_call: NA
j_call: TRBJ2-6
cdr3_aa: CASSLPASGANVPTF
cdr3_nt: TGTGCCAGCAGCTTACCGGCCTCTGGGGCCAACGTTCCGACTTTC

cdr3_length: 15
clone_size: NA
v_call: TRBV7-2
d_call: NA
j_call: TRBJ1-2
cdr3_aa: CASSGRTRANYGYTF
cdr3_nt: TGTGCCAGCAGCGGAAGGACAAGGGCTAACTATGGCTACACCTTC

cdr3_length: 13
clone_size: NA
v_call: TRBV5-1
d_call: NA
j_call: TRBJ1-2
cdr3_aa: CASSPDTLLGYTF
cdr3_nt: TGCGCCAGCAGCCCGGACACCCTATTGGGCTACACCTTC

cdr3_length: 17
clone_size: NA
v_call: TRBV4-2
d_call: TRBD2
j_call: TRBJ2-7
cdr3_aa: CAGSPDGGGAGAYEQYF
cdr3_nt: TGTGCCGGCAGCCCAGATGGGGGTGGGGCGGGAGCCTACGAGCAGTACTTC

cdr3_length: 14
clone_size: NA
v_call: TRBV7-6
d_call: NA
j_call: TRBJ1-1
cdr3_aa: CASSLAGAITEAFF
cdr3_nt: TGTGCCAGCAGCTTGGCAGGGGCTATTACTGAAGCTTTCTTT

cdr3_length: 10
clone_size: NA
v_call: TRBV20-1
d_call: NA
j_call: TRBJ2-7
cdr3_aa: CSAKDYEQYF
cdr3_nt: TGCAGTGCTAAAGACTACGAGCAGTACTTC

cdr3_length: 14
clone_size: NA
v_call: TRBV20-1
d_call: TRBD2
j_call: TRBJ2-1
cdr3_aa: CSARAGLASNEQFF
cdr3_nt: TGCAGTGCTAGAGCGGGACTAGCAAGCAATGAGCAGTTCTTC

cdr3_length: 17
clone_size: few
v_call: TRBV4-1
d_call: TRBD2
j_call: TRBJ2-7
cdr3_aa: CASSQGPGTSGFYEQYF
cdr3_nt: TGCGCCAGCAGCCAAGGCCCCGGGACTAGCGGATTCTACGAGCAGTACTTC

cdr3_length: 18
clone_size: NA
v_call: TRBV19
d_call: TRBD2
j_call: TRBJ2-1
cdr3_aa: CASSWTSGIPLYGNEQFF
cdr3_nt: TGTGCCAGTAGTTGGACTAGCGGGATCCCCTTATACGGCAATGAGCAGTTCTTC

cdr3_length: 13
clone_size: NA
v_call: TRBV28
d_call: NA
j_call: TRBJ2-7
cdr3_aa: CASTEAPNYEQYF
cdr3_nt: TGTGCCAGCACAGAAGCCCCTAACTACGAGCAGTACTTC

cdr3_length: 14
clone_size: NA
v_call: TRBV6-1
d_call: NA
j_call: TRBJ2-1
cdr3_aa: CASLPGPTYNEQFF
cdr3_nt: TGTGCCAGCCTCCCGGGCCCCACCTACAATGAGCAGTTCTTC

cdr3_length: 14
clone_size: NA
v_call: TRBV7-2
d_call: NA
j_call: TRBJ2-7
cdr3_aa: CAGSLGRWEAEQYF
cdr3_nt: TGTGCCGGCAGCTTAGGGCGGTGGGAGGCCGAGCAGTACTTC

cdr3_length: 14
clone_size: NA
v_call: TRBV20-1
d_call: NA
j_call: TRBJ2-3
cdr3_aa: CSASGRVSTDTQYF
cdr3_nt: TGCAGTGCTAGCGGCAGGGTGAGCACAGATACGCAGTATTTT

cdr3_length: 15
clone_size: many
v_call: TRBV20-1
d_call: NA
j_call: TRBJ1-2
cdr3_aa: CSARDAILGAYGYTF
cdr3_nt: TGCAGTGCTAGAGATGCAATCCTCGGGGCCTATGGCTACACCTTC

cdr3_length: 14
clone_size: NA
v_call: TRBV6-1
d_call: NA
j_call: TRBJ2-3
cdr3_aa: CASTGSFSTDTQYF
cdr3_nt: TGTGCCAGCACAGGTAGCTTCAGCACAGATACGCAGTATTTT

cdr3_length: 15
clone_size: NA
v_call: TRBV27
d_call: NA
j_call: TRBJ1-1
cdr3_aa: CASSLGPTGATEAFF
cdr3_nt: TGTGCCAGCAGTTTGGGCCCAACGGGGGCCACTGAAGCTTTCTTT

cdr3_length: 16
clone_size: few
v_call: TRBV7-3
d_call: TRBD2
j_call: TRBJ2-3
cdr3_aa: CASSPRTSGGTDTQYF
cdr3_nt: TGTGCCAGCAGCCCGAGGACTAGCGGGGGCACAGATACGCAGTATTTT

cdr3_length: 15
clone_size: NA
v_call: TRBV15
d_call: NA
j_call: TRBJ1-5
cdr3_aa: CATSREALVDQPQHF
cdr3_nt: TGTGCCACCAGCAGGGAAGCTTTGGTGGACCAGCCCCAGCATTTT

cdr3_length: 13
clone_size: once
v_call: TRBV12-3/TRBV12-4
d_call: NA
j_call: TRBJ2-5
cdr3_aa: CASKYGDQETQYF
cdr3_nt: TGTGCCAGCAAATACGGTGACCAAGAGACCCAGTACTTC

cdr3_length: 13
clone_size: few
v_call: TRBV7-9
d_call: NA
j_call: TRBJ2-1
cdr3_aa: CASSLATWDEQFF
cdr3_nt: TGTGCCAGCAGCTTGGCCACGTGGGATGAGCAGTTCTTC

cdr3_length: 14
clone_size: many
v_call: TRBV11-1
d_call: TRBD1
j_call: TRBJ2-5
cdr3_aa: CASSRDRLQETQYF
cdr3_nt: TGTGCCAGCAGCCGGGACAGACTTCAAGAGACCCAGTACTTC

cdr3_length: 13
clone_size: NA
v_call: TRBV4-3
d_call: NA
j_call: TRBJ1-5
cdr3_aa: CASSSSPYQPQHF
cdr3_nt: TGCGCCAGCAGCTCCTCCCCTTACCAGCCCCAGCATTTT

cdr3_length: 13
clone_size: NA
v_call: TRBV9
d_call: NA
j_call: TRBJ2-5
cdr3_aa: CASSVGLEETQYF
cdr3_nt: TGTGCCAGCAGCGTAGGACTTGAGGAGACCCAGTACTTC

cdr3_length: 16
clone_size: NA
v_call: TRBV20-1
d_call: TRBD2
j_call: TRBJ2-7
cdr3_aa: CSAAIPGTSGSYEQYF
cdr3_nt: TGCAGTGCCGCTATCCCCGGGACTAGCGGTTCCTACGAGCAGTACTTC

cdr3_length: 14
clone_size: NA
v_call: TRBV5-1
d_call: TRBD2
j_call: TRBJ2-7
cdr3_aa: CASSFSAGGYEQYF
cdr3_nt: TGCGCCAGCAGCTTTTCGGCGGGAGGCTACGAGCAGTACTTC

cdr3_length: 16
clone_size: NA
v_call: TRBV4-2
d_call: NA
j_call: TRBJ2-7
cdr3_aa: CASSQDLTAAHGEQYF
cdr3_nt: TGCGCCAGCAGCCAAGATTTGACAGCGGCACACGGAGAGCAGTACTTC

cdr3_length: 16
clone_size: NA
v_call: TRBV7-2
d_call: TRBD2
j_call: TRBJ2-7
cdr3_aa: CASSSLSSGTAYEQYF
cdr3_nt: TGTGCCAGCAGCTCGCTGTCTAGCGGCACCGCCTACGAGCAGTACTTC

cdr3_length: 13
clone_size: NA
v_call: TRBV12-3/TRBV12-4
d_call: NA
j_call: TRBJ2-3
cdr3_aa: CASSLLHTDTQYF
cdr3_nt: TGTGCCAGCAGTTTACTCCACACAGATACGCAGTATTTT

cdr3_length: 13
clone_size: many
v_call: TRBV20-1
d_call: NA
j_call: TRBJ2-5
cdr3_aa: CSAKVQGGETQYF
cdr3_nt: TGCAGTGCTAAAGTCCAGGGTGGAGAGACCCAGTACTTC

cdr3_length: 12
clone_size: NA
v_call: TRBV29-1
d_call: NA
j_call: TRBJ2-7
cdr3_aa: CSVPGQTYEQYF
cdr3_nt: TGCAGCGTGCCGGGACAAACCTACGAGCAGTACTTC

cdr3_length: 13
clone_size: NA
v_call: TRBV9
d_call: NA
j_call: TRBJ1-4
cdr3_aa: CASSVEAGEKLFF
cdr3_nt: TGTGCCAGCAGCGTAGAAGCCGGGGAAAAACTGTTTTTT

cdr3_length: 15
clone_size: once
v_call: TRBV4-1
d_call: NA
j_call: TRBJ2-7
cdr3_aa: CASSQEGAVVYEQYF
cdr3_nt: TGCGCCAGCAGCCAAGAAGGTGCGGTAGTCTACGAGCAGTACTTC

cdr3_length: 12
clone_size: NA
v_call: TRBV28
d_call: NA
j_call: TRBJ1-2
cdr3_aa: CASSSGVYGYTF
cdr3_nt: TGTGCCAGCAGTTCCGGGGTCTATGGCTACACCTTC

cdr3_length: 16
clone_size: NA
v_call: TRBV3-1
d_call: TRBD1
j_call: TRBJ1-1
cdr3_aa: CASSQGSDRGLLKAFF
cdr3_nt: TGTGCCAGCAGCCAAGGATCCGACAGGGGGCTTCTGAAAGCTTTCTTT